This TCR beta chain was captured in a study of blood T cell repertoires in COVID-19. Study details: Samples of COVID-19 (acute and convalescent) were obtained from the United States, Italy and Spain. Nucleic acid was either cDNA or gDNA, and it came from T cells, B-cell-depleted T cells, or PBMCs.

This clone occurred once. Authors' data handling: Amplification of reference gene primers was used by the study to estimate nucleated cell counts. TCRdb keeps only in-frame clones here, not all; method: immunoSEQ multiplex PCR. V and J calls and clone size follow that table, whereas D and trimming were derived from the DNA. The sample holds about 280,000 clones, around 86% seen once. This CDR3 has 15 residues. Trimming at V came to 6 bases and at J to 7 bases, leaving 13 bases not matched to a gene. Germline-derived CDR1 and CDR2 are KGHDR and SFDVKD. The chain uses TRBV24-1 and TRBJ2-7; 8 bases are a match to TRBD1. The sequence was collected from a woman aged 40 to 50 who had recovered from COVID-19. Sample: peripheral blood. The CDR3 nucleotides read TGTGCCACCAGTAGCCCGGCCCAGGGGGCTAGGGAGCAGTACTTC. Protein product: CATSSPAQGAREQYF.